The 3 T cell receptor beta chains listed next were all sequenced from one sample in a study of Ad26.COV2.S vaccination and SARS-CoV-2 variants. Sample treatment: over 15 received Ad26.COV2.S at low or high dose, single or two shots; five or six received placebo; per-sample allocation not given. Sampling was done on day 63 after the first vaccine or placebo injection. TCRdb's copy holds only in-frame clones and misses some; the assay was immunoSEQ multiplex PCR. The sample lists fewer than 900,000 clones, more than 80% seen once, with roughly 1.5% in the top ten. The material sequenced was peripheral blood, taken in a trial of Ad26.COV2.S vaccine versus placebo. The receptor set was obtained from a person aged 18-60 years who received the Ad26.COV2.S COVID-19 vaccine or a placebo.

This clone has only a few counts. Within the sample, other DNA sequences also encode this same CDR3. The V gene is TRBV7-2, the J gene TRBJ1-1; D might be TRBD1 (5 bases). V was clipped by 5 bases and J by 1 base, with 8 bases between them. This CDR3 has 13 residues. CDR1 is SGHTA, CDR2 FQGNSA, per germline. The CDR3 is CASSLTGNTEAFF. CDR3 coding DNA: TGTGCCAGCAGCCTAACAGGGAACACTGAAGCTTTCTTT.

V is TRBV6-5 and J is TRBJ1-2; 7 nucleotides match TRBD1. This CDR3 region has 14 residues. Trimming removed 5 bases from V and 5 bases from J; junction bases left unmatched: 8. Looked up from germline, CDR1 is MNHEY and CDR2 is SVGAGI. In DNA form, the CDR3 reads TGTGCCAGCAGTAGGGACAGCTTTAGGTATGGCTACACCTTC. Residues: CASSRDSFRYGYTF.

The rearrangement links TRBV7-2 to TRBJ2-2, with D hard to call. Trimming left V 2 bases short and J 0 bases short, with 10 bases between. The CDR3 sequence is 16 residues long. The V gene's germline CDR1 is SGHTA and CDR2 FQGNSA. CDR3 region: CASSLTQVSNTGELFF. As DNA, the CDR3 is TGTGCCAGCAGCTTAACTCAGGTCTCGAACACCGGGGAGCTGTTTTTT. The whole variable domain, remainder taken from reference TRBV7-2 and TRBJ2-2, is GAGVSQSPSNKVTEKGKDVELRCDPISGHTALYWYRQSLGQGLEFLIYFQGNSAPDKSGLPSDRFSAERTGGSVSTLTIQRTQQEDSAVYLCASSLTQVSNTGELFFGEGSRLTVL.